Sequencing of this T cell receptor beta chain was carried out in a study of cytomegalovirus exposure and HLA in healthy donors. The CDR3 is 13 residues long. V dropped 6 bases and J dropped 8; count of bases not matched to a gene: 7. CDR1 is MNHEY, CDR2 SMNVEV, per germline (reference sequence). The table came from immunoSEQ multiplex PCR; TCRdb's copy has only in-frame clones and leaves some out. This table holds 20,000 to 25,000 clones, 95% to 97% found once. The sequence came from a man aged 25 to 40 in good health and CMV-seropositive. The sample comprised PBMCs. The chain couples TRBV27 to TRBJ1-2; 9 bases match TRBD1. In DNA, the CDR3 is TGTGCCAGCAGCCATCGGACAGGGGACGGCTACACCTTC. As protein: CASSHRTGDGYTF.